This T cell receptor (beta chain) was identified in a study of T cell responses to AZD1222 COVID-19 vaccine (dated by TCRdb to the early 2020s). In the study overall: A total of under 250 trial participants underwent TCR sequencing, of whom 207 had received two doses of AZD1222 and some 25 had received two doses of the MenACWY control vaccine. Trial participants were enrolled into age subgroups of 18-55, 56-69 and 70-plus years, which contained about 150, 28 and 57 TCR-sequenced participants, respectively. Overall study results and their limits: Participants were mostly white British and included more females than males, and it was suggested by the authors that clonal diversity may have been underestimated. CD4 TCRs associated with the vaccine covered the entire spike protein, and the dominant responses were in regions 160-218 and 743-854. Nearly half of unique spike-specific TCRs reportedly recognized epitopes outside regions mutated in the B.1.351 and B.1.1.7 variants. After two AZD1222 doses, both the breadth and the depth of spike-specific TCRs were significantly higher than at day 0 and than in MenACWY recipients. The 56-69-year group was small, and its depth increase did not reach significance, likely because of low power. No day 14 peak-response samples were available, so repertoires were characterized only after the peak T cell response. Only five or six AZD1222 recipients were SARS-CoV-2 seropositive at baseline, limiting conclusions about previously exposed vaccinees.

The sample's time point label, decoded: about 28 days (+/-7) after the second vaccine dose. Because spike-specific TCR depth and breadth did not differ between the two schedules, AZD1222 recipients who got a second dose at roughly 4 weeks were pooled with those who got a second dose at roughly 12 weeks. Vaccinee samples came from UK trials COV001 and COV002, including a single-blind randomized controlled phase 2/3 trial of AZD1222 (ChAdOx1 nCoV-19) in healthy adults. Trial participant PBMC samples were collected at day 0 and day 28 after the second dose for TCRbeta chain sequencing. The CDR3 regions of human TCRbeta chains were analyzed by immunosequencing. The authors' analysis ran thus. Repertoire TCRs were checked for matches against a reference library of SARS-CoV-2-specific TCRs that had been generated using the MIRA antigen-specificity platform. Breadth was defined as the fraction of unique TCRs that were SARS-CoV-2-associated. Depth was defined as the fraction of total T cells that were SARS-CoV-2-associated. Each spike-specific TCR was assigned to its reactive spike region and to a CD4 or CD8 class using the MIRA data. Log10-transformed breadth and depth values were compared by one-way ANOVA with Sidak's multiple comparisons tests. Sourced from immuneACCESS, this table was stored by TCRdb with only in-frame sequences that have V and J called. A share of the clones is absent; for the studies checked, an unresolved V gene accounts for under half, and the remainder has no known explanation. V and J calls and clone size are given by that table; D and trimming were obtained from the DNA. The sample table holds about 130,000 clones, of which roughly nine tenths were seen once. Approximately 8.8% of the sample rests with the top ten.

To note about this clone: This clone's antigen is unknown. Base qualities are not provided; no much larger clone lies one nucleotide away.

From a lookup of the germline V gene, CDR1 and CDR2 are MNHEY and SVGEGT. Trimming costs V 6 bases and J 5 bases, and their ends lie 17 bases apart. The cysteine opens and the phenylalanine closes a CDR3 of 15 amino acids. The only DNA kept is the CDR3, 45 bases in frame from the first base. The sequence links TRBV6-2 or TRBV6-3 to TRBJ1-5, and the D gene may be TRBD1, 6 bases matching. The clonotype comes from an adult who received the AZD1222 COVID-19 vaccine. Sequences were derived from peripheral blood, sampled 28 days after the second AZD1222 dose. The nucleotide sequence is given as TGTGCCAGCAGCCTACTCCCAGGGGCCTATCAGCCCCAGCATTTT. Its coded protein is CASSLLPGAYQPQHF.